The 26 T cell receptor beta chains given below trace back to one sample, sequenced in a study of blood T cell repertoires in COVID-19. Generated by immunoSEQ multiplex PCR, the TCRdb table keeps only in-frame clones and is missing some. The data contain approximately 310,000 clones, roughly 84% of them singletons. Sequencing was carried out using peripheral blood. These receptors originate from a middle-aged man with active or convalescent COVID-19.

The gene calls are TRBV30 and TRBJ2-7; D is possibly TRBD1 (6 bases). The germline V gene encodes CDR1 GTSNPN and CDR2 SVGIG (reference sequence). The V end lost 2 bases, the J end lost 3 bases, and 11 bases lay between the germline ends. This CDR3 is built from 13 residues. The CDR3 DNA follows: TGTGCCTGGAGTCAGGGGAGAGGCTACGAGCAGTACTTC. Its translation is CAWSQGRGYEQYF.

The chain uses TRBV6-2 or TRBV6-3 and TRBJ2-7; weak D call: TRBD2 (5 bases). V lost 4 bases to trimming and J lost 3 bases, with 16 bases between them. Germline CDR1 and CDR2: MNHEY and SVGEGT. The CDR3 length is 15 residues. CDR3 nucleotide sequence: TGTGCCAGCAGTTCAGCTCGGGGTGTTGGCTACGAGCAGTACTTC. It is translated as CASSSARGVGYEQYF.

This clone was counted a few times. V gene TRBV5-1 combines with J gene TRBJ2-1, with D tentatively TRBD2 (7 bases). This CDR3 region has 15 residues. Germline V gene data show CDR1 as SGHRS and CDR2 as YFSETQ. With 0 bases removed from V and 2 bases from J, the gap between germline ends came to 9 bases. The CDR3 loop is CASSLVGGPYNEQFF. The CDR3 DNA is TGCGCCAGCAGCTTGGTGGGGGGGCCCTACAATGAGCAGTTCTTC.

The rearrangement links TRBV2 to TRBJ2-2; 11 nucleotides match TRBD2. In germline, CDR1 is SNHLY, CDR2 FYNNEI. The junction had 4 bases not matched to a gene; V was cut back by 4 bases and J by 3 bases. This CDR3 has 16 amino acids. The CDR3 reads CASSVLAGADTGELFF. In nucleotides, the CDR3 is TGTGCCAGCAGTGTACTAGCGGGAGCGGACACCGGGGAGCTGTTTTTT.

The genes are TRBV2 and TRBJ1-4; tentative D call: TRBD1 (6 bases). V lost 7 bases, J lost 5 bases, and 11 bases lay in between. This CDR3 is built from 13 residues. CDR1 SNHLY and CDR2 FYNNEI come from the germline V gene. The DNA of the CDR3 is TGTGCCAGCAAATGGACAGCGAATGAAAAACTGTTTTTT. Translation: CASKWTANEKLFF.

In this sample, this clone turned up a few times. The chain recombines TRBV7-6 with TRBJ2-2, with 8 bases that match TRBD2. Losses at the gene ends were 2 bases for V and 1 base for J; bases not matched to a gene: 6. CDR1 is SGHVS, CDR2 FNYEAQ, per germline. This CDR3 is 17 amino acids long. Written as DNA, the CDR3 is TGTGCCAGCAGCTTATCGCCGCGGGGGGTGAACACCGGGGAGCTGTTTTTT. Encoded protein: CASSLSPRGVNTGELFF.

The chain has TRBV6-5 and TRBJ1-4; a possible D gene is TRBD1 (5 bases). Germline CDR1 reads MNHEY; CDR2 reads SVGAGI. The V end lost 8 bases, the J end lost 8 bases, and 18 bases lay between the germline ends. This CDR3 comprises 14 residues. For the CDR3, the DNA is TGTGCCAGCGAAAGGAGGGGAGAAGGGGAAAAACTGTTTTTT. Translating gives CASERRGEGEKLFF.

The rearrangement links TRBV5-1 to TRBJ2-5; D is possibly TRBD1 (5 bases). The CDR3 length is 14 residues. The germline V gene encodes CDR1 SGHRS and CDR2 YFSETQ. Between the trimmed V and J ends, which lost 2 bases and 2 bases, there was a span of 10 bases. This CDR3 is CASSFMTEQETQYF. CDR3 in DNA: TGCGCCAGCAGCTTCATGACAGAACAAGAGACCCAGTACTTC.

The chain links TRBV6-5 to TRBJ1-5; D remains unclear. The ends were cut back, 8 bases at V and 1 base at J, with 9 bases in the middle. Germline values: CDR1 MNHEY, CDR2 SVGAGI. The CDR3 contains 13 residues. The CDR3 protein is CASHGRSNQPQHF. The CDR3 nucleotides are TGTGCCAGCCATGGCAGGAGCAATCAGCCCCAGCATTTT.

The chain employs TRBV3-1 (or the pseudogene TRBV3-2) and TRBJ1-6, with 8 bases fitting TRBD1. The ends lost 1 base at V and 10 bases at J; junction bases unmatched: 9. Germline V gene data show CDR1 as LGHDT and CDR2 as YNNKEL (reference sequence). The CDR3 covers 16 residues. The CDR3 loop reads CASSQVRTGFGSPLHF. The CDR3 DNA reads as TGTGCCAGCAGCCAAGTTAGGACAGGGTTTGGGTCACCCCTCCACTTT.

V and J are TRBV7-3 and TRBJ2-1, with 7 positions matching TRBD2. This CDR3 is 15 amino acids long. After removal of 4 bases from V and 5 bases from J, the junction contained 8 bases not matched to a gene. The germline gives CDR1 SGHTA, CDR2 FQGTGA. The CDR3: CASSSYSGQNNEQFF. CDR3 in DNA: TGTGCCAGCAGCTCCTATAGCGGGCAAAACAATGAGCAGTTCTTC.

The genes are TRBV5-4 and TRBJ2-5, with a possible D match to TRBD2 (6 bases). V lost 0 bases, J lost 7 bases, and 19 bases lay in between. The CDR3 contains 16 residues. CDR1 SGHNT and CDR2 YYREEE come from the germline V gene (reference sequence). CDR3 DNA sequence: TGTGCCAGCAGCTTGGGAACCGGGACTCCAGGACGGACCCAGTACTTC. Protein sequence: CASSLGTGTPGRTQYF.

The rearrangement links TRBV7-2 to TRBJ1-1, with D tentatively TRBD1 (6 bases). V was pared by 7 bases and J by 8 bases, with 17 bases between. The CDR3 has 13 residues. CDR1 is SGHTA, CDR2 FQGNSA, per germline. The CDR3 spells CASIRDTWREAFF. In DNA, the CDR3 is TGTGCCAGCATCCGGGACACATGGCGAGAAGCTTTCTTT.

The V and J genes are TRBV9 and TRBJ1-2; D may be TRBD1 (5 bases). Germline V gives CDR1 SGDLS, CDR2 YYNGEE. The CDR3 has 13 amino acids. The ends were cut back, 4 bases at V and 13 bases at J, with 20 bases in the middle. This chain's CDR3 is CASSPHAGGVGTF. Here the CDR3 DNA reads TGTGCCAGCAGCCCCCACGCGGGGGGGGTGGGCACCTTC.

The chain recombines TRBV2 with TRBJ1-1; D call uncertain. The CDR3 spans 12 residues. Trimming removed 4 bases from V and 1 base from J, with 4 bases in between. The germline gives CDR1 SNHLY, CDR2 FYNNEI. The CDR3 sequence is CASSGGNTEAFF. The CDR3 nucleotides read TGTGCCAGCAGTGGAGGGAACACTGAAGCTTTCTTT.

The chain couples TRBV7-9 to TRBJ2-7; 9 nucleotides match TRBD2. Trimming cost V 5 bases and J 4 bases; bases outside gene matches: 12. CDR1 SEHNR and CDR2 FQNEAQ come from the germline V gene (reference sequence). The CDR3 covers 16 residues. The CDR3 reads CASSNPGTSQLYEQYF. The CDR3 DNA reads TGTGCCAGCAGCAACCCCGGGACTAGCCAGCTTTACGAGCAGTACTTC.

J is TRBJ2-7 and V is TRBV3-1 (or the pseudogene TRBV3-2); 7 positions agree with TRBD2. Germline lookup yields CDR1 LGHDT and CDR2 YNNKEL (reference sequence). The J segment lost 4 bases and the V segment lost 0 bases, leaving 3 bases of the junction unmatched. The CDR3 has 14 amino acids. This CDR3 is CASSQDLGGYEQYF. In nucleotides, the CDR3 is TGTGCCAGCAGCCAAGATCTGGGGGGGTACGAGCAGTACTTC.

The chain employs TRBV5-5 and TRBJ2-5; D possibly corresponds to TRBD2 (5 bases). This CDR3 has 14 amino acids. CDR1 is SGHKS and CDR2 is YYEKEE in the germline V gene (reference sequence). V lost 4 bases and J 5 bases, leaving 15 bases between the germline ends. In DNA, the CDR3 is TGTGCCAGCAGCCTGACGGCGGGTAAGGAGACCCAGTACTTC. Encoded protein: CASSLTAGKETQYF.

CDR3: CASSPTGRPYEQYF. In nucleotides, the CDR3 is TGCGCCAGCAGCCCGACAGGGAGGCCCTACGAGCAGTACTTC. The rearrangement links TRBV5-1 to TRBJ2-7; perhaps TRBD1 as D (7 bases). Trimming pared 4 bases from V and 2 bases from J, leaving 13 bases between. CDR1 SGHRS and CDR2 YFSETQ come from the germline V gene. This CDR3 contains 14 residues. Together with reference TRBV5-1 and TRBJ2-7, the CDR3 gives the full variable domain: KAGVTQTPRYLIKTRGQQVTLSCSPISGHRSVSWYQQTPGQGLQFLFEYFSETQRNKGNFPGRFSGRQFSNSRSEMNVSTLELGDSALYLCASSPTGRPYEQYFGPGTRLTVT.

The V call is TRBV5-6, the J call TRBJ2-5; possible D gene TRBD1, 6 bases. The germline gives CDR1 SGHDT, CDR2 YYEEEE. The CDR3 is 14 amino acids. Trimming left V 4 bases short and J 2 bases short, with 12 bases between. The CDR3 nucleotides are TGTGCCAGCAGCGTACAGGGTCGGCAAGAGACCCAGTACTTC. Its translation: CASSVQGRQETQYF.

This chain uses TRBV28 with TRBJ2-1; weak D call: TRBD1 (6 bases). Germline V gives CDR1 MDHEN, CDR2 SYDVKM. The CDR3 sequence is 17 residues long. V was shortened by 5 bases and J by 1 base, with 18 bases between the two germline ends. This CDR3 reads CASSPYAQGLSYNEQFF. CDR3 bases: TGTGCCAGCAGTCCATACGCACAGGGTTTGTCCTACAATGAGCAGTTCTTC. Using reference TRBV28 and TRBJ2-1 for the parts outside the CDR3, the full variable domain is DVKVTQSSRYLVKRTGEKVFLECVQDMDHENMFWYRQDPGLGLRLIYFSYDVKMKEKGDIPEGYSVSREKKERFSLILESASTNQTSMYLCASSPYAQGLSYNEQFFGPGTRLTVL.

The CDR3 DNA sequence: TGTGCCAGCAGCCTCATTGGGGCGGGAGGGCGAAATGAGCAGTTCTTC. Amino acids: CASSLIGAGGRNEQFF. This rearrangement joins TRBV11-2 to TRBJ2-1, with 9 bases aligning to TRBD2. V lost 5 bases and J lost 7; bases outside the gene matches: 12. Germline V gene sequence: CDR1 SGHAT, CDR2 FQNNGV. The CDR3 has 16 residues.

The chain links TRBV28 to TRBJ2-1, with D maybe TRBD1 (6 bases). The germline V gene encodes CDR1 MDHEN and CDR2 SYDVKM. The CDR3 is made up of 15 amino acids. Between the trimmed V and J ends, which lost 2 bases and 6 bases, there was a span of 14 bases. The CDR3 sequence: CASSLGGAGGNEQFF. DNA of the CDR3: TGTGCCAGCAGTTTAGGGGGCGCTGGGGGCAATGAGCAGTTCTTC.

The CDR3: CATGTYNEQFF. The DNA for the CDR3 is TGTGCCACCGGGACTTACAATGAGCAGTTCTTC. V gene TRBV12-3 or TRBV12-4 combines with J gene TRBJ2-1; a possible D gene is TRBD2 (6 bases). The ends were cut back, 10 bases at V and 4 bases at J, with 8 bases in the middle. The length of the CDR3 is 11 residues.

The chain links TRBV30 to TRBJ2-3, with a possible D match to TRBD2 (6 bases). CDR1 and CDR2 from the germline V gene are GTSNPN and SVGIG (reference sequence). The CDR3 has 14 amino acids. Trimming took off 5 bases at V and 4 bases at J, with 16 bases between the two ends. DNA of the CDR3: TGTGCCTGGTCCTCCGGGACTTCATCAGATACGCAGTATTTT. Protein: CAWSSGTSSDTQYF. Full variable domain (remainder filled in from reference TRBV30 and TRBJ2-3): SQTIHQWPATLVQPVGSPLSLECTVEGTSNPNLYWYRQAAGRGLQLLFYSVGIGQISSEVPQNLSASRPQDRQFILSSKKLLLSDSGFYLCAWSSGTSSDTQYFGPGTRLTVL.

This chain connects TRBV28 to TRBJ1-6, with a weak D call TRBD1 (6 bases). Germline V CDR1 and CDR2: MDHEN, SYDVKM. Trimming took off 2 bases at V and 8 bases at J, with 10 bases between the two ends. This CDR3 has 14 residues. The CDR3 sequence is CASSLTGGHSPLHF. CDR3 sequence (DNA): TGTGCCAGCAGTTTAACCGGGGGGCATTCACCCCTCCACTTT.